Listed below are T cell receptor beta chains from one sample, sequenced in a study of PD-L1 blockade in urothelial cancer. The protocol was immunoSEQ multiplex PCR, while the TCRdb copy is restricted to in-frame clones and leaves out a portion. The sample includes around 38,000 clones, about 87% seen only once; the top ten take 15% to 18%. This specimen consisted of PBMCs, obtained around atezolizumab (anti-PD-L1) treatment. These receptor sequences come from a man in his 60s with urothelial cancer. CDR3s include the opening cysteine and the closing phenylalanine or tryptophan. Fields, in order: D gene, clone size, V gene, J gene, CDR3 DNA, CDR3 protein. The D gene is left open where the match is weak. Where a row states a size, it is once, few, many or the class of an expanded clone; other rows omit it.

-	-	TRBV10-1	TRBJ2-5	TGCGCCAGCAGTGAGTCTGTGGAGGGGACCCAGTACTTC	CASSESVEGTQYF
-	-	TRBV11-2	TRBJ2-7	TGTGCCAGCAGCTTAGTCGGCAGGGGGGTCTACGAGCAGTACTTC	CASSLVGRGVYEQYF
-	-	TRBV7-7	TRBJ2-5	TGTGCTAGCAGCCCAACCACTAGCCGTCAGACCCAGTACTTC	CASSPTTSRQTQYF
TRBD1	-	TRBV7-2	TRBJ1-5	TGTGCCAGCAGCTTAGTTGGACAGGGTAGCAATCAGCCCCAGCATTTT	CASSLVGQGSNQPQHF
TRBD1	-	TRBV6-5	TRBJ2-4	TGTGCCAGCAGTTACCCCGGGACAGCCATCCTGTACTTC	CASSYPGTAILYF
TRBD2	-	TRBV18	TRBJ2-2	TGTGCCAGCTCACCGACTAGCGGGCCCACCGGGGAGCTGTTTTTT	CASSPTSGPTGELFF
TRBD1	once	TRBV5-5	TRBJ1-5	TGTGCCAGCAGCGGAGGGACAGGGGGTAATCAGCCCCAGCATTTT	CASSGGTGGNQPQHF
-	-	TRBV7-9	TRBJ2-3	TGTGCCAGCAGCTTACAGCGGACTCTAACAGATACGCAGTATTTT	CASSLQRTLTDTQYF
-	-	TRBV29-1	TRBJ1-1	TGCAGCGTTGCGGAACAGCCGAACACTGAAGCTTTCTTT	CSVAEQPNTEAFF
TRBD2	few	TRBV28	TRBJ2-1	TGTGCCAGCAGTTCTTCAATCTGGACTAGCGGGAACGAGCAGTTCTTC	CASSSSIWTSGNEQFF
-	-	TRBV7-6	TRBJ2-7	TGTGCCAGCAGCCAGGGAGGACCCCTCACCGAGCAGTACTTC	CASSQGGPLTEQYF
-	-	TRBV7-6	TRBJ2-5	TGTGCCAGCAGCGACGGGGAGACCCAGTACTTC	CASSDGETQYF
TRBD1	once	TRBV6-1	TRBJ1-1	TGTGCCAGCAGTGTAACCTTACAGGGGGATAAGACTGAAGCTTTCTTT	CASSVTLQGDKTEAFF
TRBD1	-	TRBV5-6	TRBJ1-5	TGTGCCAGCAGCTCCTTGACAGGGGGGAATCAGCCCCAGCATTTT	CASSSLTGGNQPQHF
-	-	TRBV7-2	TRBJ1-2	TGTGCCAGCACCTATGGCGGGGCTGGCTACACCTTC	CASTYGGAGYTF
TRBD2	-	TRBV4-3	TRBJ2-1	TGCGCCAGCAGCCAAGAGGGGGTTACTAGCGACTACAATGAGCAGTTCTTC	CASSQEGVTSDYNEQFF
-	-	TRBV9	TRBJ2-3	TGTGCCAGCAGCTCTACGAGGACACTCACAGATACGCAGTATTTT	CASSSTRTLTDTQYF
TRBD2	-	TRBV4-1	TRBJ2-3	TGCGCCAGCAGCCCCAGAGCGGGAGTAGCCGATACGCAGTATTTT	CASSPRAGVADTQYF
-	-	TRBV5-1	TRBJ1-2	TGCGCCAGCAGCTTGGACAGCACAGCTGCTTCTGGCTACACCTTC	CASSLDSTAASGYTF
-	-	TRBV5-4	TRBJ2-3	TGTGCCAGCAGCCCGAATACAGGGGAAGAAGCGGGAGATACGCAGTATTTT	CASSPNTGEEAGDTQYF
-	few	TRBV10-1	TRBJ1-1	TGCGCCAGCAGTGAGTCCCCAACTTCGATCGCTTTCTTT	CASSESPTSIAFF
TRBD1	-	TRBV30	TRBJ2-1	TGTGCCTGGCGCCGGGACAGGGGAAACAATGAGCAGTTCTTC	CAWRRDRGNNEQFF
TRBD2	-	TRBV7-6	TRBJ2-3	TGTGCCAGCAGCTTCCCCGGGACTAGCGGTCGCGTGGTTGATACGCAGTATTTT	CASSFPGTSGRVVDTQYF
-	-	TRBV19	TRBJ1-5	TGTGCCAGTAGTATAGATTCACAGCAGAATCAGCCCCAGCATTTT	CASSIDSQQNQPQHF
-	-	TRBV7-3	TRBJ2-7	TGTGCCAGCAGCCCCGGGTCCTACGAGCAGTACTTC	CASSPGSYEQYF
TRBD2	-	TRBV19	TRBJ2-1	TGTGCCAGTAGCATGGGACTAGCTAGTCGGTACAATGAGCAGTTCTTC	CASSMGLASRYNEQFF
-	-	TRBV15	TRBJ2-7	TGTGCCACCAGCAGAGATTTGGCGGGCCTAAACTACGAGCAGTACTTC	CATSRDLAGLNYEQYF
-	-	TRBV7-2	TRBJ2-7	TGTGCCAGCAGCTTACCTGACTATTACGAGCAGTACTTC	CASSLPDYYEQYF
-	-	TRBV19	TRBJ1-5	TGTGCCAGTACCACAGCGGGAGGATCCCATCAGCCCCAGCATTTT	CASTTAGGSHQPQHF
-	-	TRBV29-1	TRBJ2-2	TGCAGCGTTGAAGGTCTCTTCACCGGGGAGCTGTTTTTT	CSVEGLFTGELFF
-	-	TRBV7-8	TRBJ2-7	TGTGCCAGCAGCTTAGGTCTAGTAGGTTCGTCCTACGAGCAGTACTTC	CASSLGLVGSSYEQYF
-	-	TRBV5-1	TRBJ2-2	TGCGCCAGCTGCCCGGGGGACAGAGACACCGGGGAGCTGTTTTTT	CASCPGDRDTGELFF
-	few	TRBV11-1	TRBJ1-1	TGTGCCAGCAGCCTACAGGGATACACTGAAGCTTTCTTT	CASSLQGYTEAFF
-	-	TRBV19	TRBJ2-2	TGTGCCAGTAGTATAAGGGTAACAGGAAAAAACACCGGGGAGCTGTTTTTT	CASSIRVTGKNTGELFF